This T cell receptor (beta chain) came from a study of technical replicates of blood from several donors. Sequenced by immunoSEQ multiplex PCR; TCRdb stores in-frame clones only, minus some. The sample lists roughly 80,000 clones, around 96% seen once, with 0.37% in the top ten. Between the trimmed V and J ends, which lost 4 bases and 0 bases, there was a span of 19 bases. This CDR3 spans 18 amino acids. Germline CDR1 and CDR2: LNHDA and SQIVND (reference sequence). The origin of this receptor is a human donor in good health. The gene calls are TRBV19 and TRBJ2-1; D perhaps matches TRBD2 (6 bases). The material sequenced was T cells isolated from PBMCs. The DNA for the CDR3 is TGTGCCAGTAGTAGTGGCGGGGCGTTTAGTCTCTCCTACAATGAGCAGTTCTTC. Amino acid sequence: CASSSGGAFSLSYNEQFF.